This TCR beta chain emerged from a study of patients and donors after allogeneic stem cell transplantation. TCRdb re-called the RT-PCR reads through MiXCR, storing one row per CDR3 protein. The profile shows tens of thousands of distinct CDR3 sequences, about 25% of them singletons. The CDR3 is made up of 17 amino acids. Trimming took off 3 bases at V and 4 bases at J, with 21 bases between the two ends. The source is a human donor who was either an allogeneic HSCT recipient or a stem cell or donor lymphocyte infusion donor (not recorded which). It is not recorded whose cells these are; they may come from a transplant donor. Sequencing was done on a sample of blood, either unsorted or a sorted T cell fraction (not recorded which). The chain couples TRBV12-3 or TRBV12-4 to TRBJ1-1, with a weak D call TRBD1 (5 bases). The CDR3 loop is CASSFWQGWVFSTEAFF. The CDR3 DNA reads TGTGCCAGCAGTTTTTGGCAGGGTTGGGTTTTTAGCACTGAAGCTTTCTTT.